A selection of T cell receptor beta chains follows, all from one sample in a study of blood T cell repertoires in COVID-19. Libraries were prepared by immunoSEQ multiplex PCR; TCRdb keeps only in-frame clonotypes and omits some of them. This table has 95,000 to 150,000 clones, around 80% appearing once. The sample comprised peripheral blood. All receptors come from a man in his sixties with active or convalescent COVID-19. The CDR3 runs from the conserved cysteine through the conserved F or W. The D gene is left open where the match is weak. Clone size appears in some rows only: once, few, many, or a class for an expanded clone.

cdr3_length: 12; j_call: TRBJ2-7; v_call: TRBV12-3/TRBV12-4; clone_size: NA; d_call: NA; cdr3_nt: TGTGCCAGCAGGTCCACTAGATACGAGCAGTACTTC; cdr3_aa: CASRSTRYEQYF
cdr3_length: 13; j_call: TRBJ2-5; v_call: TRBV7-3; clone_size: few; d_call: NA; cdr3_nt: TGTGCCAGCAGCTTCTACAGGGAAGAGACCCAGTACTTC; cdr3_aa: CASSFYREETQYF
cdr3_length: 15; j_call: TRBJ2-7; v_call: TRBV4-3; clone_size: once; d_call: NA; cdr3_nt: TGCGCCAGCAGCCAAGATGAGGGGGGGGCCTACGAGCAGTACTTC; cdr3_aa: CASSQDEGGAYEQYF
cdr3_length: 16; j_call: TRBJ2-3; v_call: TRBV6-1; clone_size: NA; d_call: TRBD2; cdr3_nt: TGTGCCAGCAGTGCCCAACCTAGCGGCGGCACAGATACGCAGTATTTT; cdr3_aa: CASSAQPSGGTDTQYF
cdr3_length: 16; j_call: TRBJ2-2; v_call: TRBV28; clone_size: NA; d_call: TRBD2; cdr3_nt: TGTGCCACCAACGTACATAGCGGGAGGGGCACCGGGGAGCTGTTTTTT; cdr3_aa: CATNVHSGRGTGELFF
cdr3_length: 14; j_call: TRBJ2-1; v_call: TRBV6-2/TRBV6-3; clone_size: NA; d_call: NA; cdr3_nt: TGTGCCAGCAGTGCGGGTTCGGGCTACAATGAGCAGTTCTTC; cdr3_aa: CASSAGSGYNEQFF
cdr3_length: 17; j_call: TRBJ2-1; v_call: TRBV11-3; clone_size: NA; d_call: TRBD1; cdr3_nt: TGTGCCAGCAGCTTATTAACCGGGACAGGGGGTGGCAATGAGCAGTTCTTC; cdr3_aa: CASSLLTGTGGGNEQFF
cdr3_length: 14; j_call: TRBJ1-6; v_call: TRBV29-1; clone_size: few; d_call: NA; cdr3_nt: TGCAGCGTTCAACAGGGTCGGGGTAATTCACCCCTCCACTTT; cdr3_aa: CSVQQGRGNSPLHF
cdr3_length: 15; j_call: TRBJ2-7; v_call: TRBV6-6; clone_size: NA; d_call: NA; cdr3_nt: TGTGCCAGCAGGATGCCCTCTAGCGCCTACTACGAGCAGTACTTC; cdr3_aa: CASRMPSSAYYEQYF
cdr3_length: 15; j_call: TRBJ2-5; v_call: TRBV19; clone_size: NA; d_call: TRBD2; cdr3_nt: TGTGCCAGTAGTATCGCCGGGACTAGCATAAATTTACAGTACTTC; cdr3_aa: CASSIAGTSINLQYF
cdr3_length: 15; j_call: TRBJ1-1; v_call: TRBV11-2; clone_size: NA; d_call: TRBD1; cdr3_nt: TGTGCCAGCAGCCTCAGACAGGGGATGAACACTGAAGCTTTCTTT; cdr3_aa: CASSLRQGMNTEAFF
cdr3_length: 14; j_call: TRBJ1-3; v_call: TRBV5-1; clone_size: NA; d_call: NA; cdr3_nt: TGCGCCAGCAGCTTGGACAACTCTGGAAACACCATATATTTT; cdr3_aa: CASSLDNSGNTIYF
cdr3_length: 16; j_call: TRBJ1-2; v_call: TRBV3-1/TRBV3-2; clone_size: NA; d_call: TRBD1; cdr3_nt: TGTGCCAGCAGCCAAAGGACAGGGGGAGGACGCTATGGCTACACCTTC; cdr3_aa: CASSQRTGGGRYGYTF